This T cell receptor (beta chain) is from a study of shared clonotypes between healthy human individuals. Some clones are missing from TCRdb's copy, which holds only in-frame ones; the method was immunoSEQ multiplex PCR. The repertoire holds some 2,500,000 clones, roughly 92% seen once, with roughly 0.34% in the top ten. Germline assignment: CDR1 MDHEN and CDR2 SYDVKM. There are 12 residues in the CDR3. Trimming removed 4 bases at V and 8 bases at J, with 11 bases between. This rearrangement joins TRBV28 to TRBJ1-2, with D tentatively TRBD1 (6 bases). The sequenced sample was naive CD4+ T cells from PBMCs. Sample subset: CD45RA+ positively selected. The sequence was collected from a man between 18 and 35 years old in good health. Some clones in this sample may be carry-over from other donors' samples. As DNA, the CDR3 is TGTGCCAGCAGTTCACACAGGGAGGGCTACACCTTC. Protein product: CASSSHREGYTF.